This T cell receptor (beta chain) was found in a study of cytomegalovirus exposure and HLA in healthy donors. Primers: 60 Vbeta forward and 13 Jbeta reverse. Measured with immunoSEQ multiplex PCR; TCRdb has only the in-frame clones, and not every one. The table lists under 150,000 clones, just over 70% of them singletons, with around 2.5% in the top ten. This clone has just a few counts. What was sequenced was PBMCs. This clonotype was sampled from an older woman in good health and CMV-seropositive.

The CDR3 DNA reads as TGCGCCAGCAGCATTCGTGGGGCCTCGGGAGAACGTGGCTACACCTTC. Translating gives CASSIRGASGERGYTF. The chain joins TRBV5-1 to TRBJ1-2; a possible D gene is TRBD1 (5 bases). Germline V gene lookup returns CDR1 SGHRS and CDR2 YFSETQ. This CDR3 spans 16 amino acids. Trimming left V 4 bases short and J 7 bases short, with 23 bases between.